Each of the 21 T cell receptor beta chains below was sequenced from the same sample in a study of beta chain features in type 1 diabetes. The isolated RNA, all of it, was reverse transcribed, so expressed TCRB transcripts were what got sequenced. Method: immunoSEQ multiplex PCR; TCRdb's copy keeps in-frame clones and lacks some. The sample contains about 320,000 clones, 14% of which appear only once. The sequencing sample was made of central memory CD4+ T cells from blood. These receptors all come from a man aged 25-45 years in good health.

The chain has TRBV11-3 and TRBJ2-7; D is possibly TRBD2 (7 bases). Germline CDR1 is SGHNT and CDR2 is YENEEA. The CDR3 has 13 amino acids. The V gene lost 8 bases and the J gene lost 2 bases, with 13 bases spanning the gap. This chain's CDR3 is CASRGGVAYEQYF. The DNA for the CDR3 is TGTGCCAGCCGAGGGGGGGTAGCCTACGAGCAGTACTTC.

The J gene is TRBJ1-4, the V gene TRBV4-3; 7 bases fit TRBD1. Losses at the gene ends were 5 bases for V and 6 bases for J; bases not matched to a gene: 9. CDR3 length equals 15 residues. Germline V gene sequence: CDR1 LGHNA, CDR2 YSLEER. The CDR3 DNA reads as TGCGCCAGCAGCGGACTGACAGGGATCGATGAAAAACTGTTTTTT. It specifies CASSGLTGIDEKLFF.

This clone was found a few times. Different DNA sequences within this sample yield the same CDR3. In nucleotides, the CDR3 is TGTGCCAGCAGTGAACACAGCAACTATGGCTACACCTTC. This sequence encodes CASSEHSNYGYTF. This chain joins TRBV2 and TRBJ1-2; no clear D gene. Germline-derived CDR1 and CDR2 are SNHLY and FYNNEI. V lost 2 bases and J lost 2, with 6 bases in between. The CDR3 runs 13 residues.

The chain employs TRBV9 and TRBJ1-2; D might be TRBD1 (6 bases). The germline gives CDR1 SGDLS, CDR2 YYNGEE. V dropped 1 base and J dropped 5 bases, with 9 bases sitting between them. The CDR3 spans 13 residues. The CDR3 spells CASSVNTGYGYTF. The CDR3 DNA follows: TGTGCCAGCAGCGTAAACACAGGGTATGGCTACACCTTC.

This clone was observed a handful of times. The genes are TRBV7-2 and TRBJ2-7; D is unresolved. The CDR3 consists of 15 residues. CDR1 and CDR2 (germline): SGHTA, FQGNSA. Trimming removed 1 base from V and 3 bases from J, with 13 bases in between. The CDR3 coding sequence is TGTGCCAGCAGCTTAGGTTTCGGCACACACTACGAGCAGTACTTC. Translating gives CASSLGFGTHYEQYF. The complete variable domain, with remaining parts taken from reference TRBV7-2 and TRBJ2-7, reads GAGVSQSPSNKVTEKGKDVELRCDPISGHTALYWYRQSLGQGLEFLIYFQGNSAPDKSGLPSDRFSAERTGGSVSTLTIQRTQQEDSAVYLCASSLGFGTHYEQYFGPGTRLTVT.

A note on this clone: Other DNA variants within this sample encode the same CDR3. V usage is TRBV7-2 and J usage is TRBJ1-1; no firm D call. V was cut by 4 bases and J by 0 bases, with 6 bases left in between. The CDR3 is made up of 13 amino acids. Germline CDR1 and CDR2: SGHTA and FQGNSA. Here the CDR3 DNA reads TGTGCCAGCAGCTCCCAGATGAACACTGAAGCTTTCTTT. This codes for CASSSQMNTEAFF.

About this clone: The CDR3 does not end in the conserved phenylalanine or tryptophan, so this is likely a read error. The J gene is TRBJ1-1, the V gene TRBV7-9, with a weak D call TRBD1 (5 bases). The CDR3 contains 14 residues. Between the trimmed V and J ends, which lost 1 base and 0 bases, there was a span of 6 bases. Germline CDR1 SEHNR, CDR2 FQNEAQ (reference sequence). DNA of the CDR3: TGTGCCAGCAGCTTAGGACAGATGAACACTGAAGCTTTCTCT. Encoded protein: CASSLGQMNTEAFS.

This clone was observed a few times. J is TRBJ2-5 and V is TRBV6-5; perhaps TRBD1 as D (5 bases). The better agreement between TRBJ2-7 and the DNA end casts doubt on the J call. The length of the CDR3 is 15 residues. Germline-derived CDR1 and CDR2 are MNHEY and SVGAGI. This chain's CDR3 is CASSYVQGIAYEQYF. CDR3 nucleotide sequence: TGTGCCAGCAGTTACGTGCAGGGTATAGCCTACGAGCAGTACTTC.

This clone was observed a handful of times. The chain combines TRBV5-6 with TRBJ2-7, with a weak D call TRBD2 (6 bases). Germline loops: CDR1 SGHDT, CDR2 YYEEEE. The CDR3 runs 15 residues. The V and J ends lost 4 bases and 7 bases respectively, with 21 bases between them. CDR3 protein: CASSASGVAGQEQYV. DNA for the CDR3: TGTGCCAGCAGCGCCTCGGGAGTAGCCGGGCAAGAGCAGTACGTC.

This clone was seen at least ten times. CDR3 protein: CASRFFGNEQFF. In DNA form, the CDR3 reads TGTGCAAGTCGCTTCTTTGGTAATGAGCAGTTCTTC. The chain employs TRBV12-2 and TRBJ2-1. TRBV12-2 is classified as a pseudogene. The CDR3 totals 12 residues.

The table lists this clone with many counts. The V gene is TRBV10-3, the J gene TRBJ2-3; no clear D. The V end lost 10 bases, the J end lost 0 bases, and 5 bases lay between the germline ends. The CDR3 has 11 residues. Germline-derived CDR1 and CDR2 are ENHRY and SYGVKD. The CDR3: CATASTDTQYF. In DNA form, the CDR3 reads TGTGCCACAGCAAGCACAGATACGCAGTATTTT.

This clone turned up a few times. V and J are TRBV30 and TRBJ2-2; tentatively, D is TRBD1 or TRBD2 (6 bases each). The germline V and J ends were trimmed by 5 bases and 1 base, with 11 bases remaining between them. Looked up from germline, CDR1 is GTSNPN and CDR2 is SVGIG (reference sequence). This CDR3 spans 14 amino acids. This CDR3 is CAWHKGGNTGELFF. As DNA, the CDR3 is TGTGCCTGGCATAAGGGGGGGAACACCGGGGAGCTGTTTTTT.

This clone was observed many times. This sequence joins TRBV4-2 and TRBJ2-3; D may be TRBD2 (5 bases). Trimming shortened V by 1 base and J by 1 base, and 6 bases separated the two germline ends. Looked up from germline, CDR1 is LGHNA and CDR2 is YNFKEQ. The CDR3 covers 14 residues. The CDR3 sequence: CASSQGERTDTQYF. CDR3 nucleotide sequence: TGTGCCAGCAGCCAAGGGGAGCGCACAGATACGCAGTATTTT.

In its sample, this clone was seen many times. The V call is TRBV10-3, the J call TRBJ2-6; 9 bases align to TRBD1. The CDR3 is 18 amino acids. Looked up from germline, CDR1 is ENHRY and CDR2 is SYGVKD. The junction had 3 bases not matched to a gene; V was cut back by 0 bases and J by 0 bases. For the CDR3, the DNA is TGTGCCATCAGTGAGTCTGGACAGGGGCTCTCTGGGGCCAACGTCCTGACTTTC. Translated, it gives CAISESGQGLSGANVLTF.

As regards this clone: The same CDR3 can be traced to other DNA sequences in this sample. J is TRBJ1-5 and V is TRBV5-1; a possible D gene is TRBD1 (5 bases). Germline lookup yields CDR1 SGHRS and CDR2 YFSETQ. V gave up 2 bases and J gave up 2 bases, with 11 bases separating them. The CDR3 runs 15 residues. CDR3: CASSLSGMGNQPQHF. The CDR3 DNA follows: TGCGCCAGCAGCTTATCAGGGATGGGCAATCAGCCCCAGCATTTT.

This rearrangement joins TRBV14 to TRBJ1-1; tentatively, D is TRBD1 (5 bases). V was shortened by 1 base and J by 7 bases, with 22 bases between the two germline ends. The CDR3 consists of 17 residues. From germline, CDR1 is SGHDN and CDR2 FVKESK. CDR3 loop: CASSQAPGGREAIEAFF. The CDR3 DNA is TGTGCCAGCAGCCAAGCCCCCGGGGGGAGAGAGGCTATTGAAGCTTTCTTT.

This clone was found a few times. A much larger clone is a single base away; this may be a read error. CDR3 loop: CASSQELDRGTDTQYF. CDR3 DNA sequence: TGTGCCAGCAGCCAAGAACTCGACAGGGGAACAGATACGCAGTATTTT. V is TRBV4-1 and J is TRBJ2-3, with 8 bases identical to TRBD1. This CDR3 has 16 amino acids. Germline loops: CDR1 MGHRA, CDR2 YSYEKL.

This clone was counted only a few times. The chain employs TRBV5-6 and TRBJ1-2; 10 positions match TRBD1. Germline values: CDR1 SGHDT, CDR2 YYEEEE. CDR3 length equals 16 residues. V dropped 0 bases and J dropped 8; count of bases not matched to a gene: 10. CDR3 in amino acids: CASSLVGPGQGEGYTF. The DNA of the CDR3 is TGTGCCAGCAGCTTGGTAGGTCCCGGACAGGGGGAAGGCTACACCTTC.

This clone was seen a few times. CDR3 DNA sequence: TGTGCCTGGACCCCTAGCTCGGGGACCAATCAGCCCCAGCATTTT. Protein sequence: CAWTPSSGTNQPQHF. This chain connects TRBV30 to TRBJ1-5; D might be TRBD1 (5 bases). With 4 bases removed from V and 3 bases from J, the gap between germline ends came to 16 bases. There are 15 residues in the CDR3. Germline-derived CDR1 and CDR2 are GTSNPN and SVGIG (reference sequence). Full variable domain (remainder filled in from reference TRBV30 and TRBJ1-5): SQTIHQWPATLVQPVGSPLSLECTVEGTSNPNLYWYRQAAGRGLQLLFYSVGIGQISSEVPQNLSASRPQDRQFILSSKKLLLSDSGFYLCAWTPSSGTNQPQHFGDGTRLSIL.

This chain's CDR3 is CASSFRTAGYTF. DNA of the CDR3: TGTGCCAGCAGCTTTAGGACAGCTGGCTACACCTTC. J is TRBJ1-2 and V is TRBV11-3, with D perhaps TRBD1 (6 bases). The CDR3 is 12 residues long. Germline V lookup: CDR1 SGHNT, CDR2 YENEEA. V was pared by 3 bases and J by 7 bases, with 9 bases between.

This clone was seen a few times. The V and J genes are TRBV25-1 and TRBJ2-2; D unresolved. The V end was cut by 5 bases, the J end by 5 bases, with 6 bases between. Germline loops: CDR1 MGHDK, CDR2 SYGVNS. This CDR3 is 12 amino acids long. CDR3 sequence: CASSPRTGELFF. CDR3 bases: TGTGCCAGCAGTCCTCGAACCGGGGAGCTGTTTTTT.